A selection of T cell receptor beta chains follows, all from one sample in a study of blood T cell repertoires in COVID-19. Sequencing used immunoSEQ multiplex PCR; TCRdb keeps in-frame clones, though not all of them. The sample yields about 210,000 clones, 83% seen once. The sequencing input was peripheral blood. All receptors come from a woman aged 40 to 49 with active or convalescent COVID-19. The CDR3 runs from the conserved cysteine through the conserved F or W. D genes are given only for firm matches. Some rows have no size entry. The others give once, few or many, or a class for an expanded clone.

j_call | d_call | cdr3_length | v_call | clone_size | cdr3_nt | cdr3_aa
TRBJ2-7 | TRBD2 | 14 | TRBV3-1/TRBV3-2 | NA | TGTGCCAGCAGCCCGGGACTAGCGAGCTACGAGCAGTACTTC | CASSPGLASYEQYF
TRBJ2-7 | TRBD2 | 13 | TRBV6-5 | NA | TGTGCCAGCAGACTTGCGGGAGACTACGAGCAGTACTTC | CASRLAGDYEQYF
TRBJ1-2 | NA | 12 | TRBV28 | NA | TGTGCCAGCAGTCGGGGTGGTTATGGCTACACCTTC | CASSRGGYGYTF
TRBJ2-1 | TRBD2 | 15 | TRBV5-1 | once | TGCGCCAGCAGCTTGACACTAGCGGGAGCCAATGAGCAGTTCTTC | CASSLTLAGANEQFF
TRBJ1-1 | TRBD1 | 14 | TRBV28 | once | TGTGCCAGCAGTTTTGGCGACAGGGACACTGAAGCTTTCTTT | CASSFGDRDTEAFF
TRBJ1-2 | TRBD1 | 15 | TRBV7-9 | NA | TGTGCCAGCAGCTTAGACAGGGGAGCTAACTATGGCTACACCTTC | CASSLDRGANYGYTF
TRBJ2-7 | NA | 15 | TRBV19 | NA | TGTGCCAGTAGTAAGAGCCAGGGGAGCACCTACGAGCAGTACTTC | CASSKSQGSTYEQYF
TRBJ1-2 | NA | 14 | TRBV2 | NA | TGTGCCAGCAGTGCCGACAGGAACCTCTATGGCTACACCTTC | CASSADRNLYGYTF
TRBJ2-7 | TRBD1 | 15 | TRBV27 | NA | TGTGCCAGCAGTTGGACAGGACTGAACTTGGAGGAGCAGTACTTC | CASSWTGLNLEEQYF
TRBJ2-4 | TRBD1 | 12 | TRBV29-1 | NA | TGCAGCGCCCGGGACAGGAAAAACATTCAGTACTTC | CSARDRKNIQYF
TRBJ1-3 | NA | 16 | TRBV10-3 | NA | TGTGCCATCAGTGAATGGTCGGGTACCTCTGGAAACACCATATATTTT | CAISEWSGTSGNTIYF
TRBJ1-2 | TRBD1 | 12 | TRBV6-5 | NA | TGTGCCAGCGTGGACAGGGCGTATGGCTACACCTTC | CASVDRAYGYTF
TRBJ1-4 | NA | 15 | TRBV5-5 | NA | TGTGCCAGCAGCTTCTGGGGGGGTATTAATGAAAAACTGTTTTTT | CASSFWGGINEKLFF
TRBJ1-1 | TRBD1 | 13 | TRBV6-5 | NA | TGTGCCAGCAACGCAGGACAGGTCACTGAAGCTTTCTTT | CASNAGQVTEAFF
TRBJ2-7 | NA | 14 | TRBV11-3 | NA | TGTGCCAGCAGCTTCCAAGGGGGAAGGAACGAGCAGTACTTC | CASSFQGGRNEQYF
TRBJ1-1 | NA | 14 | TRBV7-2 | few | TGTGCCAGCAGCTTAGGGCATATGAACACTGAAGCTTTCTTT | CASSLGHMNTEAFF
TRBJ1-6 | NA | 14 | TRBV29-1 | few | TGCAGCGTTGGTGAGGTTGCCTATAATTCACCCCTCCACTTT | CSVGEVAYNSPLHF
TRBJ2-2 | NA | 17 | TRBV9 | NA | TGTGCCAGCAGCTCCCCGAAGGCCCAGCGGGTCCCCGGGGAGCTGTTTTTT | CASSSPKAQRVPGELFF
TRBJ1-4 | NA | 16 | TRBV30 | NA | TGTGCCTGGGGGGGCCTTGGACCCTCGCCGGGGGAAAAACTGTTTTTT | CAWGGLGPSPGEKLFF
TRBJ2-7 | TRBD1 | 17 | TRBV19 | NA | TGTGCCACCCGGCGGAGTGGGGGACAGGGTAATTCCTACGAGCAGTACTTC | CATRRSGGQGNSYEQYF
TRBJ1-1 | NA | 14 | TRBV7-9 | NA | TGTGCCAGCAGCTTAGTCCAGGGTTTCACTGAAGCTTTCTTT | CASSLVQGFTEAFF
TRBJ2-1 | NA | 9 | TRBV2 | NA | TGTGCCAGCGGGGCAGAGCAGTTCTTC | CASGAEQFF
TRBJ2-1 | TRBD1 | 17 | TRBV23-1 | NA | TGCGCCAGCAGTCCCCGGACAGGGGAACTAGCACTCCGGGAGCAGTTCTTC | CASSPRTGELALREQFF
TRBJ2-2 | NA | 16 | TRBV4-2 | NA | TGTGCCAGCAGCCAAACGTCTGACTACCCCACCGGGGAGCTGTTTTTT | CASSQTSDYPTGELFF
TRBJ1-6 | NA | 12 | TRBV30 | NA | TGTGCCTGGAGTGACCGGAATTCACCCCTCCACTTT | CAWSDRNSPLHF
TRBJ2-7 | NA | 14 | TRBV5-1 | NA | TGCGCCAGCAGCTTGACTGTTTCCTCCTACGAGCAGTACTTC | CASSLTVSSYEQYF
TRBJ2-7 | NA | 14 | TRBV5-4 | NA | TGTGCCAGCAGCGTGGACGGGAGCTCCTACGAGCAGTACTTC | CASSVDGSSYEQYF
TRBJ2-2 | NA | 16 | TRBV7-8 | NA | TGTGCCAGCAGCACCATTAGGGGCGCGGTGACCGGGGAGCTGTTTTTT | CASSTIRGAVTGELFF
TRBJ1-5 | NA | 17 | TRBV24-1 | NA | TGTGCCACCAGTGATGGGGCCGGGACACAGAGCAATCAGCCCCAGCATTTT | CATSDGAGTQSNQPQHF
TRBJ1-5 | TRBD1 | 18 | TRBV25-1 | NA | TGTGCCAGCAGTGGGACAGGGGGGACTCGAGGGGGTAATCAGCCCCAGCATTTT | CASSGTGGTRGGNQPQHF
TRBJ1-3 | NA | 15 | TRBV7-8 | NA | TGTGCCAGCAGCCGTGGACGGGACTCTGGAAACACCATATATTTT | CASSRGRDSGNTIYF
TRBJ2-3 | TRBD2 | 16 | TRBV5-1 | NA | TGCGCCAGCAGCTTGGCATCTAGCGGTGGCACAGATACGCAGTATTTT | CASSLASSGGTDTQYF
TRBJ1-2 | TRBD1 | 15 | TRBV7-6 | NA | TGTGCCAGCAGCCCGAAGGGGGCTGGTAGCTATGGCTACACCTTC | CASSPKGAGSYGYTF
TRBJ2-7 | TRBD1 | 16 | TRBV6-2/TRBV6-3 | NA | TGTGCCAGCAGTTACACCCCCGGGACAGGGTTCCACGAGCAGTACTTC | CASSYTPGTGFHEQYF
TRBJ2-7 | NA | 15 | TRBV5-1 | NA | TGCGCCAGCAGCTTGGCCGGAGGGGATCGGAGCGAGCAGTACTTC | CASSLAGGDRSEQYF
TRBJ1-1 | NA | 12 | TRBV30 | NA | TGTGCCTGGAGAGAGGGTGGGACTGAAGCTTTCTTT | CAWREGGTEAFF
TRBJ2-7 | NA | 13 | TRBV29-1 | NA | TGCAGCTTCTGGGGCGCGGAGGGCTACGAGCAGTACTTC | CSFWGAEGYEQYF
TRBJ1-5 | NA | 16 | TRBV23-1 | NA | TGCGCCAGCACTCAGTCCCCTACAGGGAGGGTACAGCCCCAGCATTTT | CASTQSPTGRVQPQHF
TRBJ2-5 | TRBD2 | 13 | TRBV7-4 | NA | TGTGCCAGCGCGGAGCGGGGAGGCGAGACCCAGTACTTC | CASAERGGETQYF
TRBJ1-2 | NA | 12 | TRBV3-1/TRBV3-2 | NA | TGTGCCAGCAGCCCCAACAGGGTCGGCTACACCTTC | CASSPNRVGYTF
TRBJ2-1 | TRBD2 | 15 | TRBV5-4 | NA | TGTGCCAGCAGCTTGGGACTAGCGGGAGGCGGCGAGCAGTTCTTC | CASSLGLAGGGEQFF
TRBJ2-7 | TRBD1 | 15 | TRBV7-2 | NA | TGTGCCAGCAGCTTAGTGGGACAGGGGGAGTACGAGCAGTACTTC | CASSLVGQGEYEQYF
TRBJ1-6 | TRBD1 | 14 | TRBV5-1 | NA | TGCGCCAGCAGCTCGGGACAGGGAAGTTCACCCCTCCACTTT | CASSSGQGSSPLHF
TRBJ2-2 | NA | 17 | TRBV3-1/TRBV3-2 | NA | TGTGCCAGCAGCCCACAAGACGGGGGGCCGAACACCGGGGAGCTGTTTTTT | CASSPQDGGPNTGELFF
TRBJ2-3 | NA | 14 | TRBV11-3 | NA | TGTGCCAGCAGCAAATCTATAGCACCAGATACGCAGTATTTT | CASSKSIAPDTQYF
TRBJ2-7 | NA | 16 | TRBV4-2 | once | TGTGCCAGCAGCCAAGAAAACAGGGTAAGCTCCTACGAGCAGTACTTC | CASSQENRVSSYEQYF
TRBJ2-7 | NA | 12 | TRBV14 | NA | TGTGCCAGCAGCCAAGCTCCCTACGAGCAGTACTTC | CASSQAPYEQYF
TRBJ1-1 | NA | 14 | TRBV3-1/TRBV3-2 | NA | TGTGCCAGCAGCCAAGGGGCGGGGAACACTGAAGCTTTCTTT | CASSQGAGNTEAFF
TRBJ1-2 | TRBD1 | 16 | TRBV4-3 | NA | TGCGCCAGCAGCCAAGCGTGGACAGGGGAAAACTATGGCTACACCTTC | CASSQAWTGENYGYTF
TRBJ2-4 | NA | 17 | TRBV15 | NA | TGTGCCACCAGCAGAGATCGCCCGGAGTTAGCCAAAAACATTCAGTACTTC | CATSRDRPELAKNIQYF
TRBJ1-2 | NA | 16 | TRBV5-4 | NA | TGTGCCAGCAGCTTGGTTTGGCCTCAAGCTAACTATGGCTACACCTTC | CASSLVWPQANYGYTF
TRBJ1-1 | NA | 12 | TRBV24-1 | NA | TGTGCCACCAGTGACCGCGACAGTGAAGCTTTCTTT | CATSDRDSEAFF